A single count supports the clone carrying this T cell receptor (beta chain). How the authors handled the data: Amplification from reference gene primers served as the basis for estimated nucleated cell counts. The table came from immunoSEQ multiplex PCR; TCRdb's copy has only in-frame clones and leaves some out. That table furnishes V, J and clone size, whereas the DNA furnished D and trimming. This sample carries more than 65,000 clones, about four fifths of them seen once, and the ten largest clones take over 7.5%. CDR3 length equals 15 residues. The V gene end was trimmed by 3 bases and the J gene end by 2 bases; junction bases not matched to a gene: 4. Germline CDR1 LNHDA, CDR2 SQIVND (reference sequence). The data originate from a study of blood T cell repertoires in COVID-19. Study as a whole: The samples span acute and convalescent COVID-19 from the United States, Italy and Spain. T cells, B-cell-depleted T cells, or PBMCs provided the cDNA or gDNA that served as material.

This rearrangement joins TRBV19 to TRBJ1-2; 9 bases are shared with TRBD1. The sample consisted of peripheral blood. The clonotype originates from a woman older than 75 with acute or convalescent COVID-19. The CDR3 DNA reads TGTGCCAGTAGTATGGAAGGGACAGGGAACTATGGCTACACCTTC. The encoded protein is CASSMEGTGNYGYTF.